The next 22 T cell receptor beta chains were all read from a single sample in a study of siplizumab effects on memory and regulatory T cells. Profiling relied on immunoSEQ multiplex PCR, and the TCRdb table lists in-frame clones only, not all of them. Of 94,000 or so clones listed, roughly 97% are singletons. Material for sequencing was naive CD4+ T cells sorted from blood. The source of these receptors is a human donor in good health.

This rearrangement joins TRBV5-1 to TRBJ1-2, with D perhaps matching TRBD1 (5 bases). Germline V gene lookup returns CDR1 SGHRS and CDR2 YFSETQ. The V gene lost 1 base and the J gene lost 8 bases, with 18 bases spanning the gap. CDR3 size: 15 residues. CDR3 nucleotide sequence: TGCGCCAGCAGCTTGTGGGATTCGGAGGGGAGCGGCTACACCTTC. Protein: CASSLWDSEGSGYTF.

The chain recombines TRBV11-2 with TRBJ2-2; D is ambiguous. The CDR3 is 13 residues long. V dropped 2 bases and J dropped 4 bases, with 5 bases sitting between them. CDR1 is SGHAT and CDR2 is FQNNGV in the germline V gene. CDR3 region: CASSLIRTGELFF. CDR3 DNA: TGTGCCAGCAGCTTAATCCGCACCGGGGAGCTGTTTTTT. The full variable domain, rest sourced from reference TRBV11-2 and TRBJ2-2, is EAGVAQSPRYKIIEKRQSVAFWCNPISGHATLYWYQQILGQGPKLLIQFQNNGVVDDSQLPKDRFSAERLKGVDSTLKIQPAKLEDSAVYLCASSLIRTGELFFGEGSRLTVL.

The V gene is TRBV28, the J gene TRBJ1-4, with 9 bases that match TRBD1. CDR3 length: 14 amino acids. Germline V lookup: CDR1 MDHEN, CDR2 SYDVKM. The V and J ends lost 6 bases and 7 bases, in that order; junction bases with no gene match: 6. In DNA, the CDR3 is TGTGCCAGCAGCATGGGACAGGGAGGTGAAAAACTGTTTTTT. It specifies CASSMGQGGEKLFF. Filled out from reference TRBV28 and TRBJ1-4, the complete variable domain reads DVKVTQSSRYLVKRTGEKVFLECVQDMDHENMFWYRQDPGLGLRLIYFSYDVKMKEKGDIPEGYSVSREKKERFSLILESASTNQTSMYLCASSMGQGGEKLFFGSGTQLSVL.

V is TRBV25-1 and J is TRBJ1-2, with 7 bases identical to TRBD1. V was pared by 4 bases and J by 4 bases, with 12 bases of the junction left unmatched. The CDR3 is 16 residues long. Germline V gives CDR1 MGHDK, CDR2 SYGVNS. The CDR3 DNA follows: TGTGCCAGCAGTGGAACCAGCGGAGGGGGCGTCTATGGCTACACCTTC. It codes for CASSGTSGGGVYGYTF.

The chain uses TRBV6-7 and TRBJ1-5; tentatively, D is TRBD1 (5 bases). TRBV6-7 is designated an ORF whose function remains uncertain. The CDR3 length is 18 residues. V lost 5 bases to trimming and J lost 7 bases, with 27 bases between them. The CDR3 sequence: CASSPSPRQYAEGQPQHF. The CDR3 DNA reads TGTGCCAGCAGTCCGAGCCCCAGACAGTACGCAGAGGGCCAGCCCCAGCATTTT.

The V gene is TRBV7-6, the J gene TRBJ2-3; no definite D call. The CDR3 is made up of 12 amino acids. V lost 5 bases and J 5 bases, leaving 8 bases between the germline ends. The V gene's germline CDR1 is SGHVS and CDR2 FNYEAQ. This CDR3 reads CASSAWGDTQYF. The CDR3 region has the DNA TGTGCCAGCAGCGCATGGGGAGATACGCAGTATTTT.

This clone was counted a single time. The chain is built from TRBV30 and TRBJ2-5; TRBD2 aligns across 8 bases. The CDR3 is 13 residues long. V shed 3 bases and J 1 base; nucleotides not matched to a gene: 1. CDR1 GTSNPN and CDR2 SVGIG come from the germline V gene (reference sequence). The CDR3 here is CAWSGLAQETQYF. In DNA, the CDR3 is TGTGCCTGGAGCGGACTAGCCCAAGAGACCCAGTACTTC.

Here the CDR3 DNA reads TGTGCCAGTAGTATAGATCCCTCAGGGACTAGAGCTTTCTTT. Translating gives CASSIDPSGTRAFF. The chain joins TRBV19 to TRBJ1-1; tentatively, D is TRBD1 (5 bases). Trimming took 0 bases from V and 10 from J, leaving 15 bases between them. The germline CDR1 and CDR2 sequences are LNHDA and SQIVND (reference sequence). This CDR3 has 14 amino acids.

CDR3 residues: CSAVPNTEAFF. In nucleotides, the CDR3 is TGCAGTGCTGTGCCGAACACTGAAGCTTTCTTT. The chain couples TRBV20-1 to TRBJ1-1; D remains ambiguous. This CDR3 contains 11 residues. V shed 5 bases and J shed 1 base, with 5 bases lying between them. Germline lookup yields CDR1 DFQATT and CDR2 SNEGSKA (reference sequence).

This rearrangement joins TRBV28 to TRBJ2-5, with D perhaps being TRBD1 or TRBD2 (5 bases each). With the DNA end fitting TRBJ2-7 better, the J assignment may be wrong. The CDR3 covers 18 residues. The germline CDR1 and CDR2 sequences are MDHEN and SYDVKM. The CDR3 sequence: CASSYPQGQRPPGYEQYF. The CDR3 DNA is TGTGCCAGCAGTTACCCCCAGGGTCAGCGGCCACCTGGCTACGAGCAGTACTTC.

V gene TRBV5-1 combines with J gene TRBJ1-3, with TRBD1 identical over 9 bases. Germline V CDR1 and CDR2: SGHRS, YFSETQ. The CDR3 is 17 residues long. V was pared by 1 base and J by 1 base, with 6 bases of the junction left unmatched. CDR3 sequence: CASSLTGTGLSGNTIYF. CDR3 bases: TGCGCCAGCAGCTTGACCGGGACAGGGTTATCTGGAAACACCATATATTTT.

The chain is built from TRBV6-4 and TRBJ2-5; 8 bases map to TRBD2. V gave up 3 bases and J gave up 5 bases; unmatched junction bases: 5. In germline, CDR1 is MRHNA, CDR2 SNTAGT. CDR3 length: 14 amino acids. The CDR3 DNA follows: TGTGCCAGCAGTGAAAATCCGGGGGGGGAGACCCAGTACTTC. As protein: CASSENPGGETQYF.

This clone was observed a single time. V is TRBV7-3 and J is TRBJ2-1; D gene unclear. Trimming removed 4 bases at V and 3 bases at J, with 7 bases between. There are 13 residues in the CDR3. Germline CDR1 is SGHTA and CDR2 is FQGTGA. CDR3 bases: TGTGCCAGCAGCTCCCATGGCTACAATGAGCAGTTCTTC. As protein: CASSSHGYNEQFF.

The chain recombines TRBV11-2 with TRBJ2-7, with D maybe TRBD1 (7 bases). The CDR3 loop spans 15 amino acids. V was shortened by 5 bases and J by 2 bases, with 16 bases between the two germline ends. CDR1 SGHAT and CDR2 FQNNGV come from the germline V gene. The CDR3: CASSPRRDRTYEQYF. The CDR3 region has the DNA TGTGCCAGCAGCCCCCGGAGGGACAGAACCTACGAGCAGTACTTC.

The chain combines TRBV7-2 with TRBJ2-5; D may be TRBD1 (6 bases). With 2 bases removed from V and 3 bases from J, the gap between germline ends came to 13 bases. The CDR3 runs to 15 residues. From germline, CDR1 is SGHTA and CDR2 FQGNSA. The CDR3 region has the DNA TGTGCCAGCAGCTTATCCGGGACACTTGAAGAGACCCAGTACTTC. This sequence encodes CASSLSGTLEETQYF.

V is TRBV19 and J is TRBJ2-7; 8 nucleotides line up with TRBD2. The V and J ends lost 4 bases and 4 bases, in that order; junction bases with no gene match: 6. The CDR3 is 14 residues long. The germline V gene encodes CDR1 LNHDA and CDR2 SQIVND (reference sequence). The CDR3 here is CASSRSGGRYEQYF. The DNA for the CDR3 is TGTGCCAGTAGTAGGAGCGGGGGTCGTTACGAGCAGTACTTC.

This chain uses TRBV27 with TRBJ1-4, with 7 bases matching TRBD1. In germline, CDR1 is MNHEY, CDR2 SMNVEV (reference sequence). The CDR3 runs to 13 residues. The ends lost 10 bases at V and 3 bases at J; junction bases unmatched: 5. The CDR3 region has the DNA TGTGCCAAACAGGGGCGGTCTAATGAAAAACTGTTTTTT. This codes for CAKQGRSNEKLFF.

V gene TRBV19 combines with J gene TRBJ2-1; D may correspond to TRBD1 or TRBD2 (7 bases each). This CDR3 spans 16 amino acids. Germline V gene lookup returns CDR1 LNHDA and CDR2 SQIVND (reference sequence). The V end lost 8 bases, the J end lost 3 bases, and 20 bases lay between the germline ends. CDR3 sequence reads: CASGTDWGGLYNEQFF. The CDR3 DNA is TGTGCCAGTGGGACAGACTGGGGGGGGCTCTACAATGAGCAGTTCTTC.

The V call is TRBV5-1, the J call TRBJ1-2; D not resolved. The length of the CDR3 is 15 residues. Germline V gives CDR1 SGHRS, CDR2 YFSETQ. The germline V and J ends were trimmed by 0 bases and 2 bases, with 11 bases remaining between them. The DNA of the CDR3 is TGCGCCAGCAGCTTGGGGGGAGAAATAAACTATGGCTACACCTTC. It translates to CASSLGGEINYGYTF.

This clone showed up just once. The chain has TRBV5-1 and TRBJ2-2; D perhaps matches TRBD1 (5 bases). CDR3 length equals 15 residues. V dropped 5 bases and J dropped 0 bases, with 11 bases sitting between them. The germline V gene encodes CDR1 SGHRS and CDR2 YFSETQ. DNA for the CDR3: TGCGCCAGCAGGCCAGGGCTCTCGAACACCGGGGAGCTGTTTTTT. Translated, it gives CASRPGLSNTGELFF.

The V gene is TRBV12-5, the J gene TRBJ2-7; tentatively, D is TRBD2 (6 bases). This CDR3 comprises 15 residues. V was pared by 5 bases and J by 7 bases, with 21 bases between. Germline V gives CDR1 LGHNT, CDR2 FRNRAP. CDR3 coding DNA: TGTGCTAGTGGTCCCGCTGCGGGATGGATTAGGGAGCAGTACTTC. Translated: CASGPAAGWIREQYF.

This chain links TRBV5-1 with TRBJ1-1; 9 bases are shared with TRBD1. The CDR3 runs 14 residues. Trimming removed 2 bases from V and 3 bases from J; junction bases left unmatched: 2. The germline V gene has CDR1 SGHRS and CDR2 YFSETQ. CDR3 residues: CASSLRTGDTEAFF. CDR3 sequence (DNA): TGCGCCAGCAGCTTACGGACAGGGGACACTGAAGCTTTCTTT.